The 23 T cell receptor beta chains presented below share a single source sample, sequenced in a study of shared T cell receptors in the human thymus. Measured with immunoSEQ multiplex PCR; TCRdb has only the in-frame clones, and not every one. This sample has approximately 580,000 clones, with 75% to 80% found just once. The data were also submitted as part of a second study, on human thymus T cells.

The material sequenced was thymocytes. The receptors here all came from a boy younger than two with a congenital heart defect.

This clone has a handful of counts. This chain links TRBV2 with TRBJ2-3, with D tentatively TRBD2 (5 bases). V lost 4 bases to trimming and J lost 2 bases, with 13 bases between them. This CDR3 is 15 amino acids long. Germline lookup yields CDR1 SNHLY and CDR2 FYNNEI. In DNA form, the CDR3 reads TGTGCCAGCAGTGGGGCCATGGAGGACACAGATACGCAGTATTTT. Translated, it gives CASSGAMEDTDTQYF.

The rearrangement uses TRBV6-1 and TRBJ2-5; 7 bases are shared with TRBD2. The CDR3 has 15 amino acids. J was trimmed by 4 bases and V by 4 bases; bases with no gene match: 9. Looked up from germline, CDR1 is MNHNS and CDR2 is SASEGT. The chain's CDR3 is CASSGRHAGAETQYF. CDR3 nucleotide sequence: TGTGCCAGCAGTGGGAGGCATGCGGGAGCAGAGACCCAGTACTTC.

This chain's CDR3 is CASSLGAGSLYEQYF. The CDR3 DNA reads as TGTGCCAGCAGCTTAGGGGCAGGCTCACTCTACGAGCAGTACTTC. The genes are TRBV7-9 and TRBJ2-7; no definite D call. The germline gives CDR1 SEHNR, CDR2 FQNEAQ (reference sequence). CDR3 size: 15 residues. The ends were cut back, 1 base at V and 3 bases at J, with 13 bases in the middle. Drawing the rest from reference TRBV7-9 and TRBJ2-7, the complete variable domain is DTGVSQNPRHKITKRGQNVTFRCDPISEHNRLYWYRQTLGQGPEFLTYFQNEAQLEKSRLLSDRFSAERPKGSFSTLEIQRTEQGDSAMYLCASSLGAGSLYEQYFGPGTRLTVT.

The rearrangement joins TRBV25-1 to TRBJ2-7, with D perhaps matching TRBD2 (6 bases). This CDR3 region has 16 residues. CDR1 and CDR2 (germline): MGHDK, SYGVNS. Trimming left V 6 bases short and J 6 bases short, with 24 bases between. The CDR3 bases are TGTGCCAGCAGCTTTCGTAGTAGCGGAACCCGGGGCGAGCAGTACTTC. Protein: CASSFRSSGTRGEQYF.

The CDR3 DNA sequence: TGTGCCAGTAGTACAGGGGGCACATCCTACGAGCAGTACTTC. Amino acid sequence: CASSTGGTSYEQYF. The J gene is TRBJ2-7, the V gene TRBV19, with 8 positions matching TRBD1. This CDR3 has 14 amino acids. The V and J ends lost 4 bases and 1 base, in that order; junction bases with no gene match: 3. Germline V gene data show CDR1 as LNHDA and CDR2 as SQIVND (reference sequence).

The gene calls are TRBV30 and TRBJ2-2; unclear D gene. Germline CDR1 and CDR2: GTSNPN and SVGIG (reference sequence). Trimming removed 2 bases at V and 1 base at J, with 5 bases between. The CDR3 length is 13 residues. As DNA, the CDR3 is TGTGCCTGGAGTCCCTGGAACACCGGGGAGCTGTTTTTT. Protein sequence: CAWSPWNTGELFF.

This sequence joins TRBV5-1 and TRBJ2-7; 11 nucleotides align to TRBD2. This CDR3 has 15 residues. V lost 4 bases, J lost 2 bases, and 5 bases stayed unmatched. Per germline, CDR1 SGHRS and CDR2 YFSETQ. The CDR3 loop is CASSPRLAGPYEQYF. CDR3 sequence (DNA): TGCGCCAGCAGCCCCAGACTAGCGGGGCCCTACGAGCAGTACTTC.

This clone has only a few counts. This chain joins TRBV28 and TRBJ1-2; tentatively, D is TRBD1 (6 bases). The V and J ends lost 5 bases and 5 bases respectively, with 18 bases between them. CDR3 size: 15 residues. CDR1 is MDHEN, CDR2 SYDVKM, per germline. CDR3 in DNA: TGTGCCAGCAGTCTCCCATTGGGGGCGCGATATGGCTACACCTTC. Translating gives CASSLPLGARYGYTF.

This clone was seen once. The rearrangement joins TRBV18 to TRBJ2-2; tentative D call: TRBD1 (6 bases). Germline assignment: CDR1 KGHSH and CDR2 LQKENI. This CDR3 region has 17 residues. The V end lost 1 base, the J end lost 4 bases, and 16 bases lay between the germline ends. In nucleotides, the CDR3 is TGTGCCAGCTCACCACTTACCAGGGACAAACCCACCGGGGAGCTGTTTTTT. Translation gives CASSPLTRDKPTGELFF.

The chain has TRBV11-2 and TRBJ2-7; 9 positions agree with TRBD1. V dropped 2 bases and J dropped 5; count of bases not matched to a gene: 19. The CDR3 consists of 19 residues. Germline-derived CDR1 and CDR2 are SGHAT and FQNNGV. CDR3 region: CASSLFRVYGDRVVHEQYF. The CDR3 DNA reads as TGTGCCAGCAGCTTATTCAGGGTCTATGGGGACAGGGTTGTGCACGAGCAGTACTTC.

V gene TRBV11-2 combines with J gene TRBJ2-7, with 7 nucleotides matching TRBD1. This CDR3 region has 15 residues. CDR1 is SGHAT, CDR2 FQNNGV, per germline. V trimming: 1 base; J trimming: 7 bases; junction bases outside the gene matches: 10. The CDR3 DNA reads TGTGCCAGCAGCTTAGCCGGGACAGCCGGCGGGGAGCAGTACTTC. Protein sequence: CASSLAGTAGGEQYF.

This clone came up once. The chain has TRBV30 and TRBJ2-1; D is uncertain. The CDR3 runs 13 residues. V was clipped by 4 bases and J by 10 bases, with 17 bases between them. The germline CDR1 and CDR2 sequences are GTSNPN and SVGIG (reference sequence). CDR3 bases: TGTGCCTGGAATCGCGTGTGGTCCAGGGAGCAGTTCTTC. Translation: CAWNRVWSREQFF.

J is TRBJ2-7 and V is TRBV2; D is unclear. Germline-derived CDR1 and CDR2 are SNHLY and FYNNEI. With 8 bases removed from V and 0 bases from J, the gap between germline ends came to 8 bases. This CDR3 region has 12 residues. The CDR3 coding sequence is TGTGCCAGCTCGAGGTACTCCTACGAGCAGTACTTC. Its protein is CASSRYSYEQYF.

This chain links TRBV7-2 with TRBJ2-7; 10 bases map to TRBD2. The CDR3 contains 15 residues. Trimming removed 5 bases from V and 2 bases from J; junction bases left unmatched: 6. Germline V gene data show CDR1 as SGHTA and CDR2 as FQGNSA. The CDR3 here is CASSRRTSGTYEQYF. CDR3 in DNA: TGTGCCAGCAGCCGCAGGACTAGCGGAACCTACGAGCAGTACTTC.

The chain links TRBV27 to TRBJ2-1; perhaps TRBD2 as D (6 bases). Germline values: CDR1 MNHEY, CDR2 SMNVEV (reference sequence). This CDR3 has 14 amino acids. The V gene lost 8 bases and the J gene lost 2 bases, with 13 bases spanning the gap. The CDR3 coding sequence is TGTGCCAGCCGAACGCGGGATCCCTACAATGAGCAGTTCTTC. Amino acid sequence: CASRTRDPYNEQFF.

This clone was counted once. The CDR3, as DNA: TGTGCCAGCAGTTCGGGACTAGCGGGAGGGCCGTCCAAAAACATTCAGTACTTC. Translated: CASSSGLAGGPSKNIQYF. V is TRBV7-2 and J is TRBJ2-4; TRBD2 matches at 16 bases. Germline-derived CDR1 and CDR2 are SGHTA and FQGNSA. CDR3 length: 18 amino acids. Unmatched junction bases numbered 7, after V lost 6 bases and J lost 2 bases.

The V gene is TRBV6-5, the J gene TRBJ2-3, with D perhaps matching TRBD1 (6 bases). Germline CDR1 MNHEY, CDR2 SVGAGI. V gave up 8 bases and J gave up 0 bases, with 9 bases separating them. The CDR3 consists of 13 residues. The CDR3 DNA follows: TGTGCCAGCGGGGGCCTTAGCACAGATACGCAGTATTTT. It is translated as CASGGLSTDTQYF.

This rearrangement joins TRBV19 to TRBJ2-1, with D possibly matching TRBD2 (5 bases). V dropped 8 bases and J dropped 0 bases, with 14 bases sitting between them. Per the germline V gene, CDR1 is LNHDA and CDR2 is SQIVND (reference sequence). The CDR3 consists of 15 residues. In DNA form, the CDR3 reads TGTGCCAGTTCCCTTTCGGGGAGCTCCTACAATGAGCAGTTCTTC. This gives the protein CASSLSGSSYNEQFF.

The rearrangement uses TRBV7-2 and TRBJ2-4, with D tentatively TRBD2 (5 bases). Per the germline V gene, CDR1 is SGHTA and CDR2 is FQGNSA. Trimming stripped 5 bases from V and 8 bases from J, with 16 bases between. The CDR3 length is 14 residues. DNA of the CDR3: TGTGCCAGCAGCAGTTGGAGCGGAGGATACATTCAGTACTTC. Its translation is CASSSWSGGYIQYF. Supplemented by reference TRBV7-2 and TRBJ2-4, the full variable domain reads GAGVSQSPSNKVTEKGKDVELRCDPISGHTALYWYRQSLGQGLEFLIYFQGNSAPDKSGLPSDRFSAERTGGSVSTLTIQRTQQEDSAVYLCASSSWSGGYIQYFGAGTRLSVL.

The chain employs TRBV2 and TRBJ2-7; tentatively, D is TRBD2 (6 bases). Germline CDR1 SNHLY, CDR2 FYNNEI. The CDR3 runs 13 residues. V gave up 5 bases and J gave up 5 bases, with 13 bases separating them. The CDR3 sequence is CASSREGRNEQYF. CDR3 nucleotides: TGTGCCAGCAGTCGAGAAGGGAGGAACGAGCAGTACTTC.

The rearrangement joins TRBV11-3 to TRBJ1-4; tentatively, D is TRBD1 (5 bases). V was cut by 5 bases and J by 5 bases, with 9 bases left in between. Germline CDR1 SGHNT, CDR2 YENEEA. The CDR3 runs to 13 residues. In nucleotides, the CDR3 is TGTGCCAGCAGCCTGACAGAGAATGAAAAACTGTTTTTT. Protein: CASSLTENEKLFF.

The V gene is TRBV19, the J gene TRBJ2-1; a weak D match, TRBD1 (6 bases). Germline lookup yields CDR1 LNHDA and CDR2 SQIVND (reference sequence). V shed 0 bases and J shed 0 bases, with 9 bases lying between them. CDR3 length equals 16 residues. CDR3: CASSIEEQGSYNEQFF. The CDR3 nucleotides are TGTGCCAGTAGTATAGAGGAACAGGGCTCCTACAATGAGCAGTTCTTC.

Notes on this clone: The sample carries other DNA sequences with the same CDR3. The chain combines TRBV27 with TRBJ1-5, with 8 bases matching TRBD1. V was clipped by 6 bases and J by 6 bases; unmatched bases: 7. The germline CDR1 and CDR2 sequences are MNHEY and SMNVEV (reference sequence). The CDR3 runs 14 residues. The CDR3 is CASSPGQGGQPQHF. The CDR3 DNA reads TGTGCCAGCAGCCCCGGACAGGGTGGTCAGCCCCAGCATTTT.